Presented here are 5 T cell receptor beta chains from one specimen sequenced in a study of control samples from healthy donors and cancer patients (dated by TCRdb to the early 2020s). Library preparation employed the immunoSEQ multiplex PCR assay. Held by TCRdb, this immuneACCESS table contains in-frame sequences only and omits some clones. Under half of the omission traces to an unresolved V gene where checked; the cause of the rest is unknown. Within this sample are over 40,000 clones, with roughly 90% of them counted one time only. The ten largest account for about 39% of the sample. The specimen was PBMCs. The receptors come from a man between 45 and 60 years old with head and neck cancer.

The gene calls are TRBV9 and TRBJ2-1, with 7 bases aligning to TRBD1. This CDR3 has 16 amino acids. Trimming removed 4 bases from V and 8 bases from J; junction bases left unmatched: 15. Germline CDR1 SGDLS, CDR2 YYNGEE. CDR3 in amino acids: CASSPPTDRARDEQFF. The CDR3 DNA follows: TGTGCCAGCAGCCCCCCTACTGACAGGGCACGCGATGAGCAGTTCTTC. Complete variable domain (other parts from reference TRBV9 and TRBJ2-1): DSGVTQTPKHLITATGQRVTLRCSPRSGDLSVYWYQQSLDQGLQFLIQYYNGEERAKGNILERFSAQQFPDLHSELNLSSLELGDSALYFCASSPPTDRARDEQFFGPGTRLTVL.

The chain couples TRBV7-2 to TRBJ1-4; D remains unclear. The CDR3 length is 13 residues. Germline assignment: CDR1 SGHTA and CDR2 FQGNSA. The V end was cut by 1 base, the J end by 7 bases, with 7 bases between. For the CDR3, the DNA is TGTGCCAGCAGCTTAGAGGACCTTGAAAAACTGTTTTTT. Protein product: CASSLEDLEKLFF.

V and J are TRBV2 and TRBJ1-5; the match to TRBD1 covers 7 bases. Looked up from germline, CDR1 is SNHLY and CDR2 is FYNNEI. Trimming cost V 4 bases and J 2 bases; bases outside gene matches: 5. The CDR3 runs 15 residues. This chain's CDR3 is CASSAQGTRNQPQHF. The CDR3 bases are TGTGCCAGCAGTGCACAGGGGACTCGCAATCAGCCCCAGCATTTT.

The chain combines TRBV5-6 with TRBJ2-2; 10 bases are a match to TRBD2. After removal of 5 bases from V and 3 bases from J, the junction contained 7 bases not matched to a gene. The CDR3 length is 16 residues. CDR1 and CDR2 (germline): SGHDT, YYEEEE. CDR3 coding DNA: TGTGCCAGCAGGTTAAAGCGGGGGGGCGACACCGGGGAGCTGTTTTTT. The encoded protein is CASRLKRGGDTGELFF.

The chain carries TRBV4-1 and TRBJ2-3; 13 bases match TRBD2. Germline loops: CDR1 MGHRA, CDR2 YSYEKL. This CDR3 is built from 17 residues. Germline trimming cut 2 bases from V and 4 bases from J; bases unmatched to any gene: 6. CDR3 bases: TGCGCCAGCAGCCAAATAACACTAGCGGGGGGGGCAGATACGCAGTATTTT. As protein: CASSQITLAGGADTQYF.